This entry is about one T cell receptor beta chain. Its antigen remains unknown. These data originate in a study of T-cell memory formation after mild COVID-19. Regarding the study as a whole: Clones from the second wave (peaking day 37) had unconfirmed SARS-CoV-2 specificity. While clones contracting from day 15 to 85 were balanced between CD4 and CD8, later expanders leaned CD4+. CD4+ contracting clones lay mainly in CM and EM, CD8+ ones in EMRA.

After 5'RACE with constant-segment primers, TCR alpha and TCR beta cDNA libraries carrying sample barcodes and UMIs were obtained. One entry per CDR3 protein results from TCRdb running MiXCR on the 5' RACE reads. The sample contains about 400,000 distinct CDR3 sequences, around 22% of which appear only once. This CDR3 spans 14 amino acids. CDR1 and CDR2 from the germline V gene are LNHDA and SQIVND (reference sequence). Trimming took 6 bases from V and 0 from J, leaving 11 bases between them. The chain uses TRBV19 and TRBJ1-1; TRBD1 is a possible D gene (5 bases). This clonotype was obtained from an adult woman who had mild COVID-19 (a few samples of this study predate the infection). Cell type and time point are not known. The sample was PBMCs or a T cell subset sorted from them (not recorded which). The CDR3 DNA reads as TGTGCCAGTAGGTCGGACACCCTGAACACTGAAGCTTTCTTT. Its translation is CASRSDTLNTEAFF.